A selection of T cell receptor beta chains follows, all from one sample in a study of shared clonotypes between healthy human individuals. Profiled with immunoSEQ multiplex PCR; TCRdb holds only in-frame clones, not every one. Altogether millions of clones are present, about 95% being singletons, with the ten largest covering 0.1% to 0.15%. Sequences were obtained from naive CD4+ T cells sorted from blood. These TCRs come from a man aged 18-30 years in good health. Both conserved end residues are part of each CDR3. A D gene is named only where the DNA matches it firmly. Rows may omit the clone size; those that give it use once, few, many or a size class.

V	size	J	D	CDR3	DNA
TRBV7-9	NA	TRBJ1-5	NA	CASSTSDGGNQPQHF	TGTGCCAGCAGCACTTCGGACGGTGGCAATCAGCCCCAGCATTTT
TRBV29-1	NA	TRBJ1-5	NA	CSVRSQDSNQPQHF	TGCAGCGTTCGATCACAGGATAGCAATCAGCCCCAGCATTTT
TRBV6-1	NA	TRBJ1-2	NA	CASSEGPVLYGYTF	TGTGCCAGCAGTGAAGGGCCCGTCCTCTATGGCTACACCTTC
TRBV2	once	TRBJ2-2	NA	CASIKQGNTGELFF	TGTGCCAGCATCAAGCAGGGGAACACCGGGGAGCTGTTTTTT
TRBV28	NA	TRBJ2-2	NA	CASSFGSPGELFF	TGTGCCAGCAGTTTTGGATCGCCCGGGGAGCTGTTTTTT
TRBV2	NA	TRBJ2-4	NA	CASRATGTLAKNIQYF	TGTGCCAGCAGGGCGACGGGTACTTTAGCCAAAAACATTCAGTACTTC
TRBV12-5	NA	TRBJ2-4	NA	CASGGVNIQYF	TGTGCTAGTGGTGGGGTAAACATTCAGTACTTC
TRBV9	NA	TRBJ2-7	NA	CASSADWGYEQYF	TGTGCCAGCAGCGCCGACTGGGGGTACGAGCAGTACTTC
TRBV7-9	NA	TRBJ2-1	NA	CASSSDLKVDEQFF	TGTGCCAGCAGCTCGGACCTCAAGGTCGATGAGCAGTTCTTC
TRBV13	NA	TRBJ1-3	NA	CASSLRTVSGNTIYF	TGTGCCAGCAGCCTCCGGACAGTCTCTGGAAACACCATATATTTT
TRBV7-9	NA	TRBJ1-2	TRBD1	CASSHRQGILKNYGYTF	TGTGCCAGCAGCCACCGACAGGGGATCTTGAAAAACTATGGCTACACCTTC
TRBV19	NA	TRBJ2-1	TRBD1	CASSSGQTKDYNEQFF	TGTGCCAGTAGTTCGGGACAGACAAAAGACTACAATGAGCAGTTCTTC
TRBV18	once	TRBJ2-2	NA	CASSPPFRDTGELFF	TGTGCCAGCTCACCACCGTTCAGGGACACCGGGGAGCTGTTTTTT